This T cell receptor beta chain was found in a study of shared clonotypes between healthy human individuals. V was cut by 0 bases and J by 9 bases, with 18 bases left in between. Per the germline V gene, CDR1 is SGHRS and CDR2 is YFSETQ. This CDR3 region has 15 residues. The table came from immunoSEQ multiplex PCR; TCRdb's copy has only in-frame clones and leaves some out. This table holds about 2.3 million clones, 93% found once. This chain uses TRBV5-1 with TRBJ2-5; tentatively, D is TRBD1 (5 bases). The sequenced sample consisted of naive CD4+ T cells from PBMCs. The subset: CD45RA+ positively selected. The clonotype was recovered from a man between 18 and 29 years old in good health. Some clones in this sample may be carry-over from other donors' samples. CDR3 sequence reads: CASSLGLSNQGPQYF. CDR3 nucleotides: TGCGCCAGCAGCTTGGGGTTGTCTAACCAGGGTCCCCAGTACTTC.